This section outlines one T cell receptor (beta chain) sequence together with its context. The data are from a study of blood T cells in healthy people across ages. Germline lookup yields CDR1 SGHRS and CDR2 YFSETQ. The CDR3 has 17 residues. V gave up 4 bases and J gave up 7 bases, with 27 bases separating them. Through a sample-barcoded 5' primer and a J-beta primer mix, a second PCR was run for about 7 to 12 cycles. TCRdb ran MiXCR on the 5' RACE reads and lists one entry per CDR3 protein. The sample lists 1.5 million to 1.8 million distinct CDR3 sequences, approximately 39% occurring once. The sequence was collected from a woman aged 18-29 years in good health. The chain has TRBV5-1 and TRBJ2-7; D might be TRBD2 (5 bases). Input material: blood. In DNA, the CDR3 is TGCGCCAGCAGCCCTCCTCTCCCGAGCGGCGCCTACAATGAGCAGTACTTC. Its translation: CASSPPLPSGAYNEQYF.